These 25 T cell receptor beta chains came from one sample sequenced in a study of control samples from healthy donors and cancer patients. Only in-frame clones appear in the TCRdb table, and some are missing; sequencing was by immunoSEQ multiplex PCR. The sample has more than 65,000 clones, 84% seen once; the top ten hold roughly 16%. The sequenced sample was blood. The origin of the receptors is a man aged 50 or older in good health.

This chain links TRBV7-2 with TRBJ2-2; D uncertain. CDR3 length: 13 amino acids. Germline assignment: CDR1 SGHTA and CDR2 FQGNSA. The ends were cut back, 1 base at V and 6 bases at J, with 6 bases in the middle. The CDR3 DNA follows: TGTGCCAGCAGCTTAGTACCTGCCGGGGAGCTGTTTTTT. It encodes CASSLVPAGELFF. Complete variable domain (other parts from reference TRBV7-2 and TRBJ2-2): GAGVSQSPSNKVTEKGKDVELRCDPISGHTALYWYRQSLGQGLEFLIYFQGNSAPDKSGLPSDRFSAERTGGSVSTLTIQRTQQEDSAVYLCASSLVPAGELFFGEGSRLTVL.

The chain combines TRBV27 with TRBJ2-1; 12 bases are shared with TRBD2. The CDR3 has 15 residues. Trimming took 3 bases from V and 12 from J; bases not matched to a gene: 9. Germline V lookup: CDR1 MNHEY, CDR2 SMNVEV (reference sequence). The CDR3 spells CASSFQTSGSLPQFF. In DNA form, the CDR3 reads TGTGCCAGCAGTTTCCAGACTAGCGGGAGTCTACCGCAGTTCTTC.

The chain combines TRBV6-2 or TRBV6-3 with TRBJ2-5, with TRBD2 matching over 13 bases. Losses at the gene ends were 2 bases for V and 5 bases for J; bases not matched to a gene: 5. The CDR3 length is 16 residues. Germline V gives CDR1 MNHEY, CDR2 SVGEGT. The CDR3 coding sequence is TGTGCCAGCAGTTACCAACTAGCGGGAGGGCTCGAGACCCAGTACTTC. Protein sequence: CASSYQLAGGLETQYF.

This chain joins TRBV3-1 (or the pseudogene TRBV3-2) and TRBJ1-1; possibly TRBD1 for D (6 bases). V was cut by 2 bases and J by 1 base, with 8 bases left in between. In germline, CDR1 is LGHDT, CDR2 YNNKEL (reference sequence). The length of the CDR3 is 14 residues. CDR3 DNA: TGTGCCAGCAGCCAATTACAGGGGAACACTGAAGCTTTCTTT. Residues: CASSQLQGNTEAFF.

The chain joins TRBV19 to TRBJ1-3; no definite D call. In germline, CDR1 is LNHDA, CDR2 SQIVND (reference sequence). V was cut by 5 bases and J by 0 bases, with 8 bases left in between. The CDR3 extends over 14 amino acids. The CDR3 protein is CASSVRSSGNTIYF. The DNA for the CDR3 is TGTGCCAGTAGTGTACGGAGCTCTGGAAACACCATATATTTT.

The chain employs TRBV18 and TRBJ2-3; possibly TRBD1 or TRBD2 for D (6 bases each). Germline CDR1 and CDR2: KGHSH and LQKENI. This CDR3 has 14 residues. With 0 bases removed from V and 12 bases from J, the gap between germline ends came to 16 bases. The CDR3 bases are TGTGCCAGCTCACCACCCTCCTCGGGGGCTGCACAGTATTTT. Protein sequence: CASSPPSSGAAQYF.

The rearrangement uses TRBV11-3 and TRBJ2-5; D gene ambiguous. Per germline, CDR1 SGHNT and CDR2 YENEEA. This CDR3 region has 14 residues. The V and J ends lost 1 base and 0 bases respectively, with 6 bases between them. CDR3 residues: CASSLGQYQETQYF. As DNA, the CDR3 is TGTGCCAGCAGCTTAGGGCAGTACCAAGAGACCCAGTACTTC.

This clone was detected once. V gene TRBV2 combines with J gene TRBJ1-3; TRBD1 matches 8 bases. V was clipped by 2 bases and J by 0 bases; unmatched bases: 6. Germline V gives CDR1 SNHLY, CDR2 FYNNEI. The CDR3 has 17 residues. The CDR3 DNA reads TGTGCCAGCAGTGAATCCCGGGACAGGAGCTCTGGAAACACCATATATTTT. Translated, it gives CASSESRDRSSGNTIYF.

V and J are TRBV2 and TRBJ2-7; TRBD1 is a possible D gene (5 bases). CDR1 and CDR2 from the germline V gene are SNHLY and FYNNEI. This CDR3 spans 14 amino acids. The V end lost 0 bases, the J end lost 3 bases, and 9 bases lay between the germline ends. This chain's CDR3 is CASSEARADYEQYF. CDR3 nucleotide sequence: TGTGCCAGCAGTGAAGCCAGGGCAGACTACGAGCAGTACTTC.

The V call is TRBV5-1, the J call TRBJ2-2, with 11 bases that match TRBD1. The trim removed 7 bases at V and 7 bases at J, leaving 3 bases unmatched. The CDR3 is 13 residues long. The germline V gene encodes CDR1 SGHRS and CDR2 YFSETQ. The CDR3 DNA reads TGCGCCAGCCGGACAGGGGGCGACGGGGAGCTGTTTTTT. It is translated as CASRTGGDGELFF.

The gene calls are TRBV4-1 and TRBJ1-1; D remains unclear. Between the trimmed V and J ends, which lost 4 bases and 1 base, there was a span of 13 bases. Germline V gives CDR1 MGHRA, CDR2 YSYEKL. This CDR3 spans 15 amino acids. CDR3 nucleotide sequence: TGCGCCAGCAGCCCTAGTCCCGGGAGGAACACTGAAGCTTTCTTT. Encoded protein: CASSPSPGRNTEAFF.

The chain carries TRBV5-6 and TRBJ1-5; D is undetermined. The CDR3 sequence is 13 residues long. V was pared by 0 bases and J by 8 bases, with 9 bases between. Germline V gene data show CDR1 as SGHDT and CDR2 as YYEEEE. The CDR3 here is CASSLARRKPQHF. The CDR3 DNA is TGTGCCAGCAGCTTGGCCAGGCGTAAGCCCCAGCATTTT.

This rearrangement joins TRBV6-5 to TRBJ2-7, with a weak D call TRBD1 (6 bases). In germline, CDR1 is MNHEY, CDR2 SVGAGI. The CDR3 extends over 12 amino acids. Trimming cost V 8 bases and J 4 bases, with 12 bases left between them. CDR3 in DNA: TGTGCCAGCGGACAGTACGCTTACGAGCAGTACTTC. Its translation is CASGQYAYEQYF.

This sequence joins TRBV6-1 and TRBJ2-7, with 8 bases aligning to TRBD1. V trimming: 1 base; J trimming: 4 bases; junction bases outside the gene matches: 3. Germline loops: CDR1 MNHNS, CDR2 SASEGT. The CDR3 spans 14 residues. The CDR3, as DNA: TGTGCCAGCAGTGAAGGGACAGGGAGGTACGAGCAGTACTTC. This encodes CASSEGTGRYEQYF.

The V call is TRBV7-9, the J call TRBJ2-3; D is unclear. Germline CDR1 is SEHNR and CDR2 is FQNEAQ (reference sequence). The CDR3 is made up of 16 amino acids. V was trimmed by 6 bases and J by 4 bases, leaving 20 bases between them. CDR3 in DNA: TGTGCCAGCAGTTCCACCGCCAAGCGAATCTCAGATACGCAGTATTTT. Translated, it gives CASSSTAKRISDTQYF.

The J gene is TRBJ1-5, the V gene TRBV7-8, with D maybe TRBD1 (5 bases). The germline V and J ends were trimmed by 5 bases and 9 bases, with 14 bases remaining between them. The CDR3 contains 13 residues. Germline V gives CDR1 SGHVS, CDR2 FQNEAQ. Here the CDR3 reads CASSHRSQGPQHF. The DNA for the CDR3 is TGTGCCAGCAGCCACAGGTCGCAAGGGCCCCAGCATTTT.

The CDR3: CASSYSKRLNTEAFF. The CDR3 nucleotides read TGTGCCAGCAGTTACTCGAAACGTCTGAACACTGAAGCTTTCTTT. V and J are TRBV6-2 or TRBV6-3 and TRBJ1-1, with D uncertain. The V gene's germline CDR1 is MNHEY and CDR2 SVGEGT. CDR3 length: 15 amino acids. With 0 bases removed from V and 0 bases from J, the gap between germline ends came to 8 bases.

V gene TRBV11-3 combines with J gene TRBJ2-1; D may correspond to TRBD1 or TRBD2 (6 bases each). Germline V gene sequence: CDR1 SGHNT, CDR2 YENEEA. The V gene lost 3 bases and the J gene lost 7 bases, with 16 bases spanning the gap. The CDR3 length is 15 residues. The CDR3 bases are TGTGCCAGCAGCTTTGAGAGTAGGAGGGGGAATGAGCAGTTCTTC. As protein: CASSFESRRGNEQFF.

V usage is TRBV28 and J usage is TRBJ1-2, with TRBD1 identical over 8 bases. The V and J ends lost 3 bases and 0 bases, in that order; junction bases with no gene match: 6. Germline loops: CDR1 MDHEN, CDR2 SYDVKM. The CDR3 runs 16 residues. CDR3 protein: CASSLQGAYTNYGYTF. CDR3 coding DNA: TGTGCCAGCAGTTTGCAGGGGGCGTATACTAACTATGGCTACACCTTC.

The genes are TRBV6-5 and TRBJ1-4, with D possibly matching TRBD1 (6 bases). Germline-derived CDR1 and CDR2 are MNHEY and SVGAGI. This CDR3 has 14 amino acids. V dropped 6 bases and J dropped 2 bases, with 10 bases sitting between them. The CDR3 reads CASRTGSTNEKLFF. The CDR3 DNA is TGTGCCAGCAGGACAGGTTCGACTAATGAAAAACTGTTTTTT.

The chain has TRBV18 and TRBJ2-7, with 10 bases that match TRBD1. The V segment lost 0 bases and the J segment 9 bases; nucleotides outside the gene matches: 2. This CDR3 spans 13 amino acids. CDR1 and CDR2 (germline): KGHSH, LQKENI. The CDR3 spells CASSPPTGGRQYF. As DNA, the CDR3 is TGTGCCAGCTCACCACCGACAGGGGGCCGGCAGTACTTC.

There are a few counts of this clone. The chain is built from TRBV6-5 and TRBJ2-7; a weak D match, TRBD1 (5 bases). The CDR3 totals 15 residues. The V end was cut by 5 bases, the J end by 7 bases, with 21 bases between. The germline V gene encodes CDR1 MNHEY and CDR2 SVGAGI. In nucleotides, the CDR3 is TGTGCCAGCAGTCCCAGGGCGGATCACCCGAGGGAGCAGTACTTC. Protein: CASSPRADHPREQYF.

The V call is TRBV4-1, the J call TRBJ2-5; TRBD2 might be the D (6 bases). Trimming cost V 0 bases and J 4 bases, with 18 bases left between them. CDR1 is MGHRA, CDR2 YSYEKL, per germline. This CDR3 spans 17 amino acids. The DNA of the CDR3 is TGCGCCAGCAGCCAAGAACCGGGAGTTTGGGGTGGAGAGACCCAGTACTTC. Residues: CASSQEPGVWGGETQYF.

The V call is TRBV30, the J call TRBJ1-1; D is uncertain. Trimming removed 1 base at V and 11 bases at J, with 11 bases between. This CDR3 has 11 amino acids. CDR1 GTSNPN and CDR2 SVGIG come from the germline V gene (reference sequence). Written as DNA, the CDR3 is TGTGCCTGGAGTGCCCACAGTGAGGCTTTCTTT. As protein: CAWSAHSEAFF.

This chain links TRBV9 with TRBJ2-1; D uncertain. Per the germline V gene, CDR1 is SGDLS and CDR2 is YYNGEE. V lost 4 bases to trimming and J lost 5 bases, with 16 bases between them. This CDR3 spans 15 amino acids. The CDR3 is CASSPDLTRDNEQFF. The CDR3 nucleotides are TGTGCCAGCAGCCCAGACCTGACTCGGGACAATGAGCAGTTCTTC.